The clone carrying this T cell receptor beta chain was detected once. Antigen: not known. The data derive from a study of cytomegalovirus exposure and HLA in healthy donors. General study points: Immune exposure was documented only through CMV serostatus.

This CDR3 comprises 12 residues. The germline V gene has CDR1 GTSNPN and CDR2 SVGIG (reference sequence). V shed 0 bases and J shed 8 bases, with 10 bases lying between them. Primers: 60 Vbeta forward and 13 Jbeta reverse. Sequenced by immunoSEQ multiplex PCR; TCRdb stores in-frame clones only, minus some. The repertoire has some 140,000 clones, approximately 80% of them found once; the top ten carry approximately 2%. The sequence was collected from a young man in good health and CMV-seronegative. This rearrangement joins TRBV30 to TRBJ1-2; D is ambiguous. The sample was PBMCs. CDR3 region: CAWSVGSGGYTF. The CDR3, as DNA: TGTGCCTGGAGTGTAGGATCGGGAGGCTACACCTTC.